These 13 T cell receptor beta chains came from one sample sequenced in a study of cytomegalovirus exposure and HLA in healthy donors. PCR involved 60 Vbeta and 13 Jbeta primers. TCRdb's copy holds only in-frame clones and misses some; the assay was immunoSEQ multiplex PCR. The data contain hundreds of thousands of clones, approximately 79% of them seen just once; the ten biggest clones take up 0.2% to 0.25%. The sequenced material came from PBMCs. Receptor source: a girl between 2 and 10 years old in good health and CMV-seronegative.

The rearrangement joins TRBV7-3 to TRBJ2-7, with D possibly being TRBD2 (5 bases). The CDR3 covers 14 residues. Trimming took off 2 bases at V and 4 bases at J, with 12 bases between the two ends. Germline CDR1 is SGHTA and CDR2 is FQGTGA. In nucleotides, the CDR3 is TGTGCCAGCAGCTTAGGGCCGGGCGGGTACGAGCAGTACTTC. Its protein product is CASSLGPGGYEQYF.

Notes on this clone: Other DNA sequences from this sample encode an identical CDR3 as well. The chain recombines TRBV7-9 with TRBJ1-4, with 8 bases lining up with TRBD1. The CDR3 extends over 14 amino acids. The V gene end was trimmed by 5 bases and the J gene end by 7 bases; junction bases not matched to a gene: 6. From germline, CDR1 is SEHNR and CDR2 FQNEAQ (reference sequence). CDR3 loop: CASSPDRGGEKLFF. The CDR3 DNA is TGTGCCAGCAGCCCAGACAGGGGCGGTGAAAAACTGTTTTTT.

The sample holds a few counts of this clone. J is TRBJ2-5 and V is TRBV11-2; perhaps TRBD2 as D (5 bases). This CDR3 is built from 13 residues. The germline gives CDR1 SGHAT, CDR2 FQNNGV. Deletions cut 1 base from V and 4 bases from J, with 7 bases between. The CDR3, as DNA: TGTGCCAGCAGCTTAGGGCTAGCAGAGACCCAGTACTTC. It is translated as CASSLGLAETQYF.

The chain has TRBV6-1 and TRBJ2-5, with D maybe TRBD2 (5 bases). The assigned J gene may be wrong: the sequence end matches TRBJ2-7 better. From germline, CDR1 is MNHNS and CDR2 SASEGT. The CDR3 contains 12 residues. The CDR3 nucleotides are TGTGCCTCCTTGAGGGTCAGATACGAGCAGTACTTC. Amino acids: CASLRVRYEQYF.

The chain recombines TRBV28 with TRBJ2-7; TRBD1 is a possible D gene (7 bases). Germline V gene sequence: CDR1 MDHEN, CDR2 SYDVKM. The CDR3 spans 17 residues. V gave up 3 bases and J gave up 1 base, with 19 bases separating them. The CDR3 region is CASSLITGVRGSYEQYF. The CDR3 bases are TGTGCCAGCAGTTTGATTACAGGGGTACGGGGGTCCTACGAGCAGTACTTC.

The DNA for the CDR3 is TGTGCTAGTGGTTTGGATCGACTAGCGGGGATTATGAATACGCAGTATTTT. Translated: CASGLDRLAGIMNTQYF. V and J are TRBV12-5 and TRBJ2-3; 11 bases are shared with TRBD2. The length of the CDR3 is 17 residues. The V and J ends lost 1 base and 7 bases, in that order; junction bases with no gene match: 10. Germline CDR1 and CDR2: LGHNT and FRNRAP.

The chain recombines TRBV2 with TRBJ2-5; no reliable D call. The CDR3 consists of 11 residues. The germline V and J ends were trimmed by 7 bases and 5 bases, with 8 bases remaining between them. CDR1 is SNHLY, CDR2 FYNNEI, per germline. CDR3 residues: CASNLLETQYF. The DNA of the CDR3 is TGTGCCAGCAACTTACTGGAGACCCAGTACTTC.

This chain joins TRBV2 and TRBJ1-6; D remains ambiguous. V was cut by 0 bases and J by 13 bases, with 7 bases left in between. The CDR3 runs to 12 residues. Looked up from germline, CDR1 is SNHLY and CDR2 is FYNNEI. Here the CDR3 reads CASSEARNPLHF. CDR3 DNA sequence: TGTGCCAGCAGTGAAGCGCGGAACCCCCTCCACTTT.

This rearrangement joins TRBV7-9 to TRBJ1-1, with TRBD1 as a possible D gene (5 bases). Looked up from germline, CDR1 is SEHNR and CDR2 is FQNEAQ (reference sequence). The V end lost 5 bases, the J end lost 4 bases, and 11 bases lay between the germline ends. The CDR3 loop spans 13 amino acids. The CDR3: CASSRGESTEAFF. Here the CDR3 DNA reads TGTGCCAGCAGCCGGGGGGAGAGCACTGAAGCTTTCTTT.

This chain links TRBV7-6 with TRBJ2-3; TRBD2 agrees at 7 bases. The V and J ends lost 2 bases and 0 bases, in that order; junction bases with no gene match: 11. CDR1 is SGHVS and CDR2 is FNYEAQ in the germline V gene. This CDR3 is built from 18 residues. The DNA for the CDR3 is TGTGCCAGCAGCTTAATCGGGCGGGGGTCTACTAGCACAGATACGCAGTATTTT. Amino acid sequence: CASSLIGRGSTSTDTQYF.

The chain is built from TRBV5-1 and TRBJ2-2, with 7 bases fitting TRBD2. This CDR3 spans 14 amino acids. CDR1 and CDR2 (germline): SGHRS, YFSETQ. With V trimmed by 0 bases and J by 6 bases, 2 bases remained unmatched. The CDR3 DNA reads as TGCGCCAGCAGCTTGGATCTAGCGGCCGGGGAGCTGTTTTTT. This gives the protein CASSLDLAAGELFF.

The chain uses TRBV18 and TRBJ2-1, with D tentatively TRBD1 (6 bases). This CDR3 comprises 13 residues. Germline V gene lookup returns CDR1 KGHSH and CDR2 LQKENI. V lost 4 bases and J lost 4, with 8 bases in between. The CDR3 is CASSQGQYNEQFF. The CDR3 bases are TGTGCCAGCTCACAGGGACAATACAATGAGCAGTTCTTC.

The V gene is TRBV6-1, the J gene TRBJ2-7; 9 positions match TRBD2. The germline V gene has CDR1 MNHNS and CDR2 SASEGT. The CDR3 runs 11 residues. Trimming removed 11 bases from V and 2 bases from J; junction bases left unmatched: 1. The CDR3 spells CAAGGTYEQYF. CDR3 in DNA: TGTGCCGCGGGGGGGACCTACGAGCAGTACTTC.